This record covers a single T cell receptor (beta chain). This CDR3 has 17 residues. The germline V gene encodes CDR1 MNHNY and CDR2 SVGAGI (reference sequence). Trimming cost V 5 bases and J 1 base; bases outside gene matches: 10. The sample belongs to a study of blood T cell repertoires in COVID-19. As for the study in general: Samples representing acute and convalescent COVID-19 were sourced from the United States, Italy and Spain. T cells, B-cell-depleted T cells, or PBMCs supplied cDNA or gDNA.

In the authors' workflow: Amplification with reference gene primers provided the estimates of nucleated cell counts. The assay was immunoSEQ multiplex PCR, and TCRdb's table has in-frame clones only and misses some. Clone size and the V and J calls come from that table; the DNA yielded D and trimming. Of fewer than 250,000 clones in the sample, approximately 86% were seen once. Source material: peripheral blood. The chain combines TRBV6-6 with TRBJ2-3; 9 bases map to TRBD1. This TCR was recovered from a man in his fifties or sixties with acute or convalescent COVID-19. The CDR3 reads CASSRPGTGHRTDTQYF. The CDR3 nucleotides read TGTGCCAGCAGTCGACCCGGGACAGGGCATCGCACAGATACGCAGTATTTT.